The source of this TCR beta chain is a study of shared clonotypes between healthy human individuals. CDR3 length: 14 amino acids. In germline, CDR1 is SGHTA, CDR2 FQGNSA. This clone was seen a few times. Unsorted PBMCs provided DNA that was sequenced on ten immunoSEQ deep assay plates. Sequencing used immunoSEQ multiplex PCR; TCRdb keeps in-frame clones, though not all of them. The sample carries about half a million clones, around 77% recorded once. The chain combines TRBV7-2 with TRBJ2-5; no clear D gene. Judging by the DNA end, TRBJ2-7 fits better; the J call may be wrong. Sequencing input: PBMCs. The receptor's source is a woman aged 40 to 50 in good health. Some clones in this sample may be carry-over from other donors' samples. CDR3 nucleotide sequence: TGTGCCAGCAGACGAGGAACTCTCTCCTACGAGCAGTACTTC. Protein: CASRRGTLSYEQYF.